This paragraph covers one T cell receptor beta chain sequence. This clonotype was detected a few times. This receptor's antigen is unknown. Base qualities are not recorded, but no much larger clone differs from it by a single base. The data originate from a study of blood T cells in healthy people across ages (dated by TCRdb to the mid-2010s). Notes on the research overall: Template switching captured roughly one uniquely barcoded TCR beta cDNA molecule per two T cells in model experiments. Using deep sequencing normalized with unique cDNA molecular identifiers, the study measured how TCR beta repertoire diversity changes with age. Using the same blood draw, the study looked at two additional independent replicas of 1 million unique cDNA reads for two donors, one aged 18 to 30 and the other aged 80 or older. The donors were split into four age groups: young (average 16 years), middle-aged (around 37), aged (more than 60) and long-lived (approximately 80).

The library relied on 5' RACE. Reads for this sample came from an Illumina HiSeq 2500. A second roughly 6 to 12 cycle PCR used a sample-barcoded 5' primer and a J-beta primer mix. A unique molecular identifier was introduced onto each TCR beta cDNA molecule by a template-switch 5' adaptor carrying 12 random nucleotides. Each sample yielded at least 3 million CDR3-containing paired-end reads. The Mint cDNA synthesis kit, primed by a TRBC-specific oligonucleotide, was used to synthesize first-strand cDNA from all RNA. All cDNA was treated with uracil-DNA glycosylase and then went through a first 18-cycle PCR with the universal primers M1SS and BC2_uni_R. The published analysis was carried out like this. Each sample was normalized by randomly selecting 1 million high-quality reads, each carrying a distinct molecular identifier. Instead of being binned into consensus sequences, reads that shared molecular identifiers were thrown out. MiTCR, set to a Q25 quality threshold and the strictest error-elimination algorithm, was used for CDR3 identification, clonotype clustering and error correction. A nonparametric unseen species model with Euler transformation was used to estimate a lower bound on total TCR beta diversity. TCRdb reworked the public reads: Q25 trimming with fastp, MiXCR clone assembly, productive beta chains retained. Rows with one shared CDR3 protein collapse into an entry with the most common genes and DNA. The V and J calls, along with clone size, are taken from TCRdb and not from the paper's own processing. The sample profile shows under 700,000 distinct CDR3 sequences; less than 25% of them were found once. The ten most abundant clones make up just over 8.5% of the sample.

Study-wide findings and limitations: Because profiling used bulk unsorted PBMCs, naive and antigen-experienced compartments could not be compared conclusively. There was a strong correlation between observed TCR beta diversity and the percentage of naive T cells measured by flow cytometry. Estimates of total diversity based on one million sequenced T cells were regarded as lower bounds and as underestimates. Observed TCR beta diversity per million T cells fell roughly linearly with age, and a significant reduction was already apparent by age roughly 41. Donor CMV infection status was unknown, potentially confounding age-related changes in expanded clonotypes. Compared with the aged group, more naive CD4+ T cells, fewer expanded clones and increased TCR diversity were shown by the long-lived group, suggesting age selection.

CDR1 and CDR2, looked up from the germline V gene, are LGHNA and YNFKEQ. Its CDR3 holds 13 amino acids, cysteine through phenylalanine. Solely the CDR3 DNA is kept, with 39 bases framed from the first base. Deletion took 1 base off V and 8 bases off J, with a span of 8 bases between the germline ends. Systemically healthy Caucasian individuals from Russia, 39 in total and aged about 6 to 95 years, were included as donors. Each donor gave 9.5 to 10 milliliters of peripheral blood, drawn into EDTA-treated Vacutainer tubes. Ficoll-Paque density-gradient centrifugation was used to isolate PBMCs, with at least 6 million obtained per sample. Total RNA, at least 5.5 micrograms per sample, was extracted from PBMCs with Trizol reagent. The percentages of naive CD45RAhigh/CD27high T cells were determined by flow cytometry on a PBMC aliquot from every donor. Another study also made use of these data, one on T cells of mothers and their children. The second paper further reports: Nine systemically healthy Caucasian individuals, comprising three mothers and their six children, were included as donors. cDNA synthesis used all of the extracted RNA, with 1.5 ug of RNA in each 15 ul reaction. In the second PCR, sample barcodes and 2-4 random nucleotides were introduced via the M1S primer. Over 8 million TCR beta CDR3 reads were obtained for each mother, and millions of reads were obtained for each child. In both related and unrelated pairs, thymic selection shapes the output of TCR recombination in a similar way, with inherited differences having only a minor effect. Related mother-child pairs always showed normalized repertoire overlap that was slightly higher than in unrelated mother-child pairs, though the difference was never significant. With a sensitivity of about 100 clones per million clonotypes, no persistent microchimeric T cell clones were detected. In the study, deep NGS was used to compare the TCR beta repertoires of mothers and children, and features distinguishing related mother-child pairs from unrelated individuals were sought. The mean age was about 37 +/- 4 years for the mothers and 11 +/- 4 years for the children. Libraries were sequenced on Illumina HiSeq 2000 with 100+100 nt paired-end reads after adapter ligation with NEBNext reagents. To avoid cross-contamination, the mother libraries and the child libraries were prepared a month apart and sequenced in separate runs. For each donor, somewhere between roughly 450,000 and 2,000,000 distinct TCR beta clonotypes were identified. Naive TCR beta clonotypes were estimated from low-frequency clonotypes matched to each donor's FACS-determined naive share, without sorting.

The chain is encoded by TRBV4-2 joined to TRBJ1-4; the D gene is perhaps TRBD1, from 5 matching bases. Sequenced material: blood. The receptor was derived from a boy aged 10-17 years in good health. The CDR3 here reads CASSQGRTEKLFF. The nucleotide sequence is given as TGTGCCAGCAGCCAAGGGAGGACAGAAAAACTGTTTTTT.